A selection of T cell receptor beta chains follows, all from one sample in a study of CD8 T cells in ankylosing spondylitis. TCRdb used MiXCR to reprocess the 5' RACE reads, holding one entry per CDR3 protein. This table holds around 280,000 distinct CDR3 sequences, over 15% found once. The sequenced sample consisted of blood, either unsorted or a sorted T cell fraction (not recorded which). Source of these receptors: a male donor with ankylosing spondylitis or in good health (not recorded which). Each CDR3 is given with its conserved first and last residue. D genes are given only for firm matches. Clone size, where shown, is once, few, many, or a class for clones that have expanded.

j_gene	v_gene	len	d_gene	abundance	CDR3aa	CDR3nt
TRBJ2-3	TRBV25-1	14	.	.	CASSSRERRDTQYF	TGTGCCAGCAGTTCTCGGGAGAGAAGAGATACGCAGTATTTT
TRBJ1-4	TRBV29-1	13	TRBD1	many	CSVQGATNEKLFF	TGCAGCGTTCAGGGGGCCACTAATGAAAAACTGTTTTTT
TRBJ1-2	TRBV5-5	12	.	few	CASSQDFYGYTF	TGTGCCAGCAGCCAGGACTTCTATGGCTACACCTTC
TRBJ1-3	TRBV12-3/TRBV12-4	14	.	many	CASSFDLSGNTIYF	TGTGCCAGCAGTTTTGATCTCTCTGGAAACACCATATATTTT
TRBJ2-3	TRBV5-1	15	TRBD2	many	CASSLAGLAGDTQYF	TGCGCCAGCAGCTTGGCCGGACTAGCGGGAGATACGCAGTATTTT
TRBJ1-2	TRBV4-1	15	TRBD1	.	CASSQVGQGFYGYTF	TGCGCCAGCAGCCAAGTGGGACAGGGGTTCTATGGCTACACCTTC
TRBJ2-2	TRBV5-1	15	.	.	CASSPGSPNTGELFF	TGCGCCAGCAGCCCCGGGAGCCCGAACACCGGGGAGCTGTTTTTT
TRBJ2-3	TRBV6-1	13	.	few	CASTTAGTDTQYF	TGTGCCAGCACGACAGCTGGCACAGATACGCAGTATTTT
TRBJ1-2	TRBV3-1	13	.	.	CASSQERVYGYTF	TGTGCCAGCAGCCAAGAGAGGGTGTACGGCTACACCTTC
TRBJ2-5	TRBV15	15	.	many	CATSPAQQGLETQYF	TGTGCCACCAGCCCCGCCCAACAGGGATTAGAGACCCAGTACTTC
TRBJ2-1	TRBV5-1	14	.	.	CASSPVSAYNEQFF	TGCGCCAGCAGCCCCGTTTCCGCCTACAATGAGCAGTTCTTC
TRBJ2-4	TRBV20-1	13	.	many	CSAIGLAKNIQYF	TGCAGTGCCATCGGACTAGCCAAAAACATTCAGTACTTC
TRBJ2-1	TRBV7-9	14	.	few	CASSYRQPGREQFF	TGTGCCAGCAGCTACCGACAGCCGGGTCGTGAGCAGTTCTTC
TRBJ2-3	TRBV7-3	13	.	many	CASSLKVTDTQYF	TGTGCCAGCAGCTTAAAAGTAACAGATACGCAGTATTTT
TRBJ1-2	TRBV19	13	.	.	CASSIRQNYGYTF	TGTGCCAGTAGTATACGCCAGAACTATGGCTACACCTTC
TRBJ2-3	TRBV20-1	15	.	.	CSASIVASSTDTQYF	TGCAGTGCTAGTATAGTAGCTTCTAGCACAGATACGCAGTATTTT
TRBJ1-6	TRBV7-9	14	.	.	CASSLSGVNSPLHF	TGTGCCAGCAGCTTATCAGGGGTTAATTCACCCCTCCACTTT
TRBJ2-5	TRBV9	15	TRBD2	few	CASSVGLAAQETQYF	TGTGCCAGCAGCGTAGGACTAGCTGCACAAGAGACCCAGTACTTC
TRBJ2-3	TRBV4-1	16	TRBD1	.	CASSPRQGGLTDTQYF	TGTGCCAGCAGCCCCCGACAGGGGGGGTTAACAGATACGCAGTATTTT
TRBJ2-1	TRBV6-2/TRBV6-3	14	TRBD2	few	CASRVSGGNNEQFF	TGTGCCAGCAGGGTTAGCGGGGGAAACAATGAGCAGTTCTTC
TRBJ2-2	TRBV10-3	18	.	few	CAISPVRQGTANTGELFF	TGTGCCATCAGTCCAGTCCGGCAGGGGACCGCGAACACCGGGGAGCTGTTTTTT
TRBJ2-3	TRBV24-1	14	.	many	CATSDSTFRDTQYF	TGTGCCACCAGTGATTCTACATTCAGAGATACGCAGTATTTT
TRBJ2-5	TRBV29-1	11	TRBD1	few	CSVNRRDRRYF	TGCAGCGTCAACAGGAGGGACAGGAGGTACTTC
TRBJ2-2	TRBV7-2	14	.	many	CASSLGRVTGELFF	TGTGCCAGCAGCTTAGGCAGGGTCACCGGGGAGCTGTTTTTT
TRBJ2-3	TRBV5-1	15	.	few	CASSKQADITDTQYF	TGCGCCAGCAGCAAACAGGCCGACATCACAGATACGCAGTATTTT
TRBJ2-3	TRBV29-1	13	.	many	CSVEALSTDTQYF	TGCAGCGTTGAGGCGCTAAGCACAGATACGCAGTATTTT
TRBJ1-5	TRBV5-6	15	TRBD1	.	CASSRQGGFGQPQHF	TGTGCCAGCAGCCGACAGGGCGGATTCGGCCAGCCCCAGCATTTT
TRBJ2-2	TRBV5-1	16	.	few	CASSPPGTLNTGELFF	TGCGCCAGCAGCCCCCCAGGGACACTTAACACCGGGGAGCTGTTTTTT
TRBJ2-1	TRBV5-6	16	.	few	CASSLVVGVPYNEQFF	TGTGCCAGCAGCTTGGTTGTAGGGGTCCCCTACAATGAGCAGTTCTTC
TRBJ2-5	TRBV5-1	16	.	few	CASSLARFGTQETQYF	TGCGCCAGCAGCTTGGCCCGCTTCGGGACCCAAGAGACCCAGTACTTC
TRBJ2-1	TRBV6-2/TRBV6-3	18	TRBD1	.	CASNYQPTGGIAYNEQFF	TGTGCCAGCAATTACCAGCCGACAGGGGGAATCGCCTACAATGAGCAGTTCTTC
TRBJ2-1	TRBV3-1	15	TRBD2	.	CASSQELAGVHEQFF	TGTGCCAGCAGCCAAGAGTTAGCGGGAGTTCATGAGCAGTTCTTC
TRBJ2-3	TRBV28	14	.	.	CASSLQSLGDRQYF	TGTGCCAGCAGTCTCCAAAGTCTTGGCGATAGGCAGTATTTT
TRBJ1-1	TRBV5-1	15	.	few	CASSLIPGWGTEAFF	TGCGCCAGCAGCTTAATCCCCGGTTGGGGCACTGAAGCTTTCTTT
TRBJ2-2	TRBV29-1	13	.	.	CSATYRGAGELFF	TGCAGCGCCACATACCGGGGAGCGGGGGAGCTGTTTTTT
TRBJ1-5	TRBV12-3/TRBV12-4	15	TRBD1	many	CASSSTGTGNQPQHF	TGTGCCAGCAGCTCGACCGGGACAGGGAATCAGCCCCAGCATTTT
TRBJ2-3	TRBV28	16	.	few	CASSLQGGISTDTQYF	TGTGCCAGCAGTTTACAGGGAGGCATTAGCACAGATACGCAGTATTTT
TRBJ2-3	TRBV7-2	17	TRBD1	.	CASSLALTGGITDTQYF	TGTGCCAGCAGCTTAGCGCTAACAGGGGGGATTACAGATACGCAGTATTTT
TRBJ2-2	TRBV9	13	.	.	CASSKQGHGELFF	TGTGCCAGCAGCAAACAGGGTCACGGGGAGCTGTTTTTT
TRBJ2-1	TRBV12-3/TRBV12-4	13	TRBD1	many	CASSPGQNNEQFF	TGTGCCAGCAGTCCGGGACAGAACAATGAGCAGTTCTTC
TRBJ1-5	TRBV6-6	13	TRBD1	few	CASLGTANQPQHF	TGTGCCAGCCTCGGGACAGCCAATCAGCCCCAGCATTTT
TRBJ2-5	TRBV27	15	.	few	CASSLADRYQETQYF	TGTGCCAGCAGTCTAGCCGACAGGTACCAAGAGACCCAGTACTTC
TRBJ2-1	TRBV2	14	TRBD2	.	CASSGVLAGGYCFF	TGTGCCAGCAGTGGAGTTTTAGCGGGAGGGTATTGCTTCTTC
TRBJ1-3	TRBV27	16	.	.	CASSLGAGAGGNTIYF	TGTGCCAGCAGTTTAGGAGCAGGGGCCGGTGGAAACACCATATATTTT
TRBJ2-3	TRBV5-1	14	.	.	CASCDRSSTDTQYF	TGCGCCAGCTGTGACAGGTCTAGCACAGATACGCAGTATTTT
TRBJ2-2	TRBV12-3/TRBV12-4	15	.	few	CASSLGTLWAGELFF	TGTGCCAGCAGTTTAGGGACGCTGTGGGCCGGGGAGCTGTTTTTT
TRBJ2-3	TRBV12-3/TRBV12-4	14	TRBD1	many	CASSPRQGPGTQYF	TGTGCCAGCAGTCCCCGACAGGGCCCGGGTACGCAGTATTTT
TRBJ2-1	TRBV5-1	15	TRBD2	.	CASSLVLAEYNEQFF	TGCGCCAGCAGCTTGGTACTAGCGGAGTACAATGAGCAGTTCTTC
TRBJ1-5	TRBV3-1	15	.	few	CASSQAGASNQPQHF	TGTGCCAGCAGCCAAGCGGGGGCTAGCAATCAGCCCCAGCATTTT
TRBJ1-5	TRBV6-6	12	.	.	CATQRSNQPQHF	TGTGCCACTCAAAGGAGCAATCAGCCCCAGCATTTT
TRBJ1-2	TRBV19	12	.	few	CASSMGDYGYTF	TGTGCCAGTAGTATGGGGGACTATGGCTACACCTTC
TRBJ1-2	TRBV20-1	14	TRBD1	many	CSARGQAEDWSYTF	TGCAGTGCCCGGGGACAGGCGGAGGATTGGAGTTACACCTTC